These 28 T cell receptor beta chains share one sample of origin, sequenced in a study of regulatory T cells in long-lasting Graves disease. Arm-PCR with iRepertoire HTBI primers amplified the CDR3 regions for these TCR beta libraries. TCRdb independently ran MiXCR on the multiplex PCR reads; one entry per CDR3 protein. The sample yields about 300,000 distinct CDR3 sequences, 22% seen once. Noted time point: persistent/refractory GD, antithyroid drugs over 5 years with positive TRAb. From RNA extracted from PBMCs, the TCR library was made. The starting material was peripheral blood mononuclear cells (PBMCs), obtained when the disease was refractory, from a patient treated with antithyroid drugs. These receptors were taken from a female donor with Graves disease.

DNA for the CDR3: TGTGCCACCAGCAGAGAAGGAAGGAGACTTGATACGCAGTATTTT. Protein product: CATSREGRRLDTQYF. V usage is TRBV15 and J usage is TRBJ2-3; D is ambiguous. Trimming left V 0 bases short and J 6 bases short, with 13 bases between. Germline CDR1 reads LNHNV; CDR2 reads YYDKDF (reference sequence). This CDR3 contains 15 residues.

The chain employs TRBV3-1 and TRBJ2-1; no definite D call. The length of the CDR3 is 15 residues. Germline V gives CDR1 LGHDT, CDR2 YNNKEL (reference sequence). V lost 2 bases and J 5 bases, leaving 13 bases between the germline ends. In DNA, the CDR3 is TGTGCCAGCAGCCAAAAGATCGACCGGGACAATGAGCAGTTCTTC. This codes for CASSQKIDRDNEQFF.

This clonotype has at least ten counts. The V call is TRBV20-1, the J call TRBJ2-2; the match to TRBD2 covers 9 bases. The CDR3 loop spans 15 amino acids. Germline V gives CDR1 DFQATT, CDR2 SNEGSKA (reference sequence). With V trimmed by 1 base and J by 5 bases, 5 bases remained unmatched. The CDR3 here is CSARGSGLATGELFF. DNA for the CDR3: TGCAGTGCTAGAGGTTCAGGACTAGCGACCGGGGAGCTGTTTTTT.

This clonotype was seen at least ten times. The chain has TRBV12-3 or TRBV12-4 and TRBJ1-5; D is undetermined. The CDR3 has 13 residues. V shed 3 bases and J shed 7 bases, with 10 bases lying between them. DNA of the CDR3: TGTGCCAGCAGTTTCCGGGCCGGGCAGCCCCAGCATTTT. Encoded protein: CASSFRAGQPQHF.

This clonotype appeared a few times. This chain links TRBV6-1 with TRBJ2-2; D is undetermined. V lost 1 base and J lost 4, with 10 bases in between. This CDR3 contains 15 residues. Germline V CDR1 and CDR2: MNHNS, SASEGT. CDR3 DNA sequence: TGTGCCAGCAGTGAAGGGGATTCCGGCACCGGGGAGCTGTTTTTT. This translates into CASSEGDSGTGELFF.

This chain joins TRBV11-2 and TRBJ2-5, with 7 bases aligning to TRBD1. The CDR3 has 12 residues. Germline V gene lookup returns CDR1 SGHAT and CDR2 FQNNGV. V was pared by 3 bases and J by 14 bases, with 9 bases of the junction left unmatched. CDR3 DNA: TGTGCCAGCAGCTTCGATGACAGGGCCCCCTACTTC. This codes for CASSFDDRAPYF.

The chain employs TRBV15 and TRBJ2-7; weak D call: TRBD2 (5 bases). This CDR3 comprises 14 residues. Germline V gives CDR1 LNHNV, CDR2 YYDKDF (reference sequence). V was shortened by 3 bases and J by 7 bases, with 16 bases between the two germline ends. The CDR3 bases are TGTGCCACCAGCAGGGACCGGGGAGTTGGGGAGCAGTACTTC. Translated: CATSRDRGVGEQYF.

V and J are TRBV11-2 and TRBJ2-1; unclear D gene. CDR1 is SGHAT, CDR2 FQNNGV, per germline. The CDR3 spans 15 residues. Trimming took 1 base from V and 4 from J, leaving 11 bases between them. CDR3 sequence reads: CASSLAYSRYNEQFF. CDR3 DNA sequence: TGTGCCAGCAGCTTAGCCTATAGCAGGTACAATGAGCAGTTCTTC.

A few counts support this clonotype. The V call is TRBV7-9, the J call TRBJ2-7, with 10 bases aligning to TRBD2. The junction had 6 bases not matched to a gene; V was cut back by 5 bases and J by 5 bases. Germline V gene sequence: CDR1 SEHNR, CDR2 FQNEAQ (reference sequence). CDR3 size: 14 residues. CDR3 sequence: CASSVGTSAHEQYF. In DNA form, the CDR3 reads TGTGCCAGCAGCGTAGGGACTAGCGCCCACGAGCAGTACTTC.

The V and J genes are TRBV20-1 and TRBJ2-3; 11 bases are shared with TRBD2. The V and J ends lost 3 bases and 4 bases, in that order; junction bases with no gene match: 6. This CDR3 comprises 15 residues. Germline CDR1 DFQATT, CDR2 SNEGSKA (reference sequence). The CDR3 nucleotides read TGCAGTGCTAGGTCGACTAGCGGGATGCCAGATACGCAGTATTTT. Encoded protein: CSARSTSGMPDTQYF.

Ten or more counts support this clonotype. The J gene is TRBJ2-5, the V gene TRBV27; D ambiguous. Germline lookup yields CDR1 MNHEY and CDR2 SMNVEV (reference sequence). The CDR3 totals 15 residues. V was shortened by 0 bases and J by 2 bases, with 10 bases between the two germline ends. The CDR3 here is CASSLSGQLQETQYF. The CDR3 nucleotides read TGTGCCAGCAGTTTATCTGGCCAGCTTCAAGAGACCCAGTACTTC.

The chain recombines TRBV29-1 with TRBJ1-4; D is unclear. The germline gives CDR1 SQVTM, CDR2 ANQGSEA. The CDR3 runs 12 residues. V dropped 4 bases and J dropped 4 bases, with 7 bases sitting between them. CDR3 bases: TGCAGCGTTGGCCGAGATAATGAAAAACTGTTTTTT. This gives the protein CSVGRDNEKLFF.

The chain carries TRBV4-3 and TRBJ2-7; 8 nucleotides align to TRBD1. The germline V gene encodes CDR1 LGHNA and CDR2 YSLEER. CDR3 length: 15 amino acids. V trimming: 0 bases; J trimming: 2 bases; junction bases outside the gene matches: 3. CDR3 in amino acids: CASSQDLDRAYEQYF. The CDR3 DNA is TGCGCCAGCAGCCAAGATTTGGACAGGGCCTACGAGCAGTACTTC.

The table lists this clonotype with many counts. This chain links TRBV28 with TRBJ2-2; D may be TRBD2 (6 bases). This CDR3 has 15 residues. Trimming took off 6 bases at V and 4 bases at J, with 15 bases between the two ends. Germline V gene sequence: CDR1 MDHEN, CDR2 SYDVKM. Here the CDR3 reads CASRQEGVGTGELFF. The CDR3 nucleotides are TGTGCCAGCAGGCAGGAGGGAGTGGGCACCGGGGAGCTGTTTTTT. Drawing the rest from reference TRBV28 and TRBJ2-2, the complete variable domain is DVKVTQSSRYLVKRTGEKVFLECVQDMDHENMFWYRQDPGLGLRLIYFSYDVKMKEKGDIPEGYSVSREKKERFSLILESASTNQTSMYLCASRQEGVGTGELFFGEGSRLTVL.

This clonotype has ten or more counts. This chain connects TRBV28 to TRBJ1-2, with D uncertain. This CDR3 contains 12 residues. The germline gives CDR1 MDHEN, CDR2 SYDVKM. V was trimmed by 2 bases and J by 8 bases, leaving 9 bases between them. The CDR3 reads CASSLMMGGYTF. The CDR3 region has the DNA TGTGCCAGCAGTTTAATGATGGGGGGCTACACCTTC.

This clonotype occurred a few times. This chain joins TRBV7-6 and TRBJ2-7; 8 bases are shared with TRBD2. V lost 2 bases, J lost 2 bases, and 5 bases stayed unmatched. CDR1 SGHVS and CDR2 FNYEAQ come from the germline V gene. The length of the CDR3 is 15 residues. In nucleotides, the CDR3 is TGTGCCAGCAGCTTATCGTCGGGAGGGCCCTACGAGCAGTACTTC. Protein: CASSLSSGGPYEQYF.

This clonotype was found a few times. This chain links TRBV4-1 with TRBJ1-2, with 11 nucleotides matching TRBD1. In germline, CDR1 is MGHRA, CDR2 YSYEKL. Trimming at V came to 4 bases and at J to 8 bases, leaving 12 bases not matched to a gene. The CDR3 runs 16 residues. CDR3 nucleotides: TGCGCCAGCAGCCCTCAGGGACAGGGGGTCCCTTTGGGCTACACCTTC. The encoded protein is CASSPQGQGVPLGYTF.

This clonotype was detected only a few times. V and J are TRBV30 and TRBJ1-6; 11 bases agree with TRBD1. The CDR3 spans 13 residues. V gave up 4 bases and J gave up 10 bases; unmatched junction bases: 3. Germline V gene sequence: CDR1 GTSNPN, CDR2 SVGIG (reference sequence). This CDR3 is CAWMGQGDSPLHF. The CDR3 DNA follows: TGTGCCTGGATGGGACAGGGGGACTCACCCCTCCACTTT. Together with reference TRBV30 and TRBJ1-6, the CDR3 gives the full variable domain: SQTIHQWPATLVQPVGSPLSLECTVEGTSNPNLYWYRQAAGRGLQLLFYSVGIGQISSEVPQNLSASRPQDRQFILSSKKLLLSDSGFYLCAWMGQGDSPLHFGNGTRLTVT.

The chain employs TRBV11-2 and TRBJ2-3; D unresolved. The germline V and J ends were trimmed by 5 bases and 0 bases, with 9 bases remaining between them. Germline assignment: CDR1 SGHAT and CDR2 FQNNGV. This CDR3 has 14 residues. The CDR3 reads CASSRLASTDTQYF. The CDR3 nucleotides read TGTGCCAGCAGCCGTTTGGCTAGCACAGATACGCAGTATTTT. Filled out from reference TRBV11-2 and TRBJ2-3, the complete variable domain reads EAGVAQSPRYKIIEKRQSVAFWCNPISGHATLYWYQQILGQGPKLLIQFQNNGVVDDSQLPKDRFSAERLKGVDSTLKIQPAKLEDSAVYLCASSRLASTDTQYFGPGTRLTVL.

Worth noting for this clonotype: A much bigger clone sits one base away, suggesting this may be a read error. V is TRBV27 and J is TRBJ2-7; D possibly corresponds to TRBD1 (6 bases). In germline, CDR1 is MNHEY, CDR2 SMNVEV (reference sequence). V dropped 6 bases and J dropped 0 bases, with 9 bases sitting between them. This CDR3 region has 13 residues. The CDR3 spells CASSRQVSYEQYF. For the CDR3, the DNA is TGTGCCAGCAGCCGACAGGTCTCCTACGAGCAGTACTTC.

The chain recombines TRBV28 with TRBJ2-3; TRBD2 matches at 12 bases. The trim removed 7 bases at V and 3 bases at J, leaving 5 bases unmatched. Germline values: CDR1 MDHEN, CDR2 SYDVKM. The CDR3 runs to 15 residues. The CDR3 region has the DNA TGTGCCAGCAAAATTCTAGCGGGAGGGACAGATACGCAGTATTTT. This encodes CASKILAGGTDTQYF.

This clonotype was recorded at least ten times. The V and J genes are TRBV7-2 and TRBJ2-7; no clear D. V was clipped by 3 bases and J by 2 bases, with 8 bases between them. Germline loops: CDR1 SGHTA, CDR2 FQGNSA. CDR3 length: 13 residues. CDR3 nucleotides: TGTGCCAGCAGCTTGCCGGCTACCTACGAGCAGTACTTC. Residues: CASSLPATYEQYF.

The V gene is TRBV3-1, the J gene TRBJ2-3; D perhaps matches TRBD2 (5 bases). The CDR3 spans 15 residues. Looked up from germline, CDR1 is LGHDT and CDR2 is YNNKEL (reference sequence). Between the trimmed V and J ends, which lost 3 bases and 2 bases, there was a span of 12 bases. The CDR3 DNA reads TGTGCCAGCAGCCACTCTAGCAGCCTCACAGATACGCAGTATTTT. This encodes CASSHSSSLTDTQYF.

With regard to this clonotype: A much larger clone is a single base away; this may be a read error. This chain connects TRBV10-3 to TRBJ1-6, with no clear D. V was clipped by 5 bases and J by 7 bases, with 15 bases between them. This CDR3 has 15 residues. Germline V gene sequence: CDR1 ENHRY, CDR2 SYGVKD. CDR3 coding DNA: TGTGCCATCAGTCCGCAACAGCGCCTCAATTCACCCCTCCACTTT. Its protein is CAISPQQRLNSPLHF.

J is TRBJ1-5 and V is TRBV20-1; the D gene is possibly TRBD1 (5 bases). The ends were cut back, 3 bases at V and 3 bases at J, with 12 bases in the middle. This CDR3 is 14 amino acids long. CDR1 DFQATT and CDR2 SNEGSKA come from the germline V gene (reference sequence). This CDR3 is CSARSGTANQPQHF. The CDR3 DNA follows: TGCAGTGCTAGGTCCGGGACGGCCAATCAGCCCCAGCATTTT.

The table lists this clonotype with a few counts. A junction end diverges from the germline sequence, so it may reflect a read error. This chain connects TRBV6-5 to TRBJ1-4; possible D gene TRBD1, 5 bases. The CDR3 spans 16 residues. In germline, CDR1 is MNHEY, CDR2 SVGAGI. CDR3 in DNA: TGTGCCAGCAGTTACTCCGGCGGGACGGCGAATGTAAAACTGTTTTTT. This translates into CASSYSGGTANVKLFF.

The rearrangement uses TRBV20-1 and TRBJ2-4, with D possibly called TRBD1 or TRBD2 (5 bases each). The DNA end lines up better with TRBJ2-1; the J call may be wrong. The CDR3 length is 14 residues. Germline V gene data show CDR1 as DFQATT and CDR2 as SNEGSKA (reference sequence). The DNA for the CDR3 is TGCAGTGCTCCAGGGACCCCCCAAGTCGATGAGCAGTTCTTC. Residues: CSAPGTPQVDEQFF.

The chain carries TRBV30 and TRBJ2-7; 11 bases align to TRBD2. Germline CDR1 is GTSNPN and CDR2 is SVGIG (reference sequence). V lost 3 bases, J lost 4 bases, and 5 bases stayed unmatched. The CDR3 totals 14 residues. CDR3 sequence (DNA): TGTGCCTGGAGAACCCTAGCGGGAGGATACGAGCAGTACTTC. The encoded protein is CAWRTLAGGYEQYF. Supplemented by reference TRBV30 and TRBJ2-7, the full variable domain reads SQTIHQWPATLVQPVGSPLSLECTVEGTSNPNLYWYRQAAGRGLQLLFYSVGIGQISSEVPQNLSASRPQDRQFILSSKKLLLSDSGFYLCAWRTLAGGYEQYFGPGTRLTVT.